Listed below are T cell receptor beta chains from one sample, sequenced in a study of beta chain features in type 1 diabetes. Method: immunoSEQ multiplex PCR; TCRdb's copy keeps in-frame clones and lacks some. The sample comprises about 160,000 clones, 8% to 9.5% of which are singletons, and over 0.45% rests with the top ten. Specimen: central memory CD4+ T cells from blood. The origin of the receptors is a woman younger than 35 with type 1 diabetes. Each CDR3 is given with its conserved first and last residue. D genes are given only for firm matches. Clone size appears in some rows only: once, few, many, or a class for an expanded clone.

few TRBD2 TRBJ2-7 TRBV5-1 TGCGCCAGCAGCTCAACTAGCGCCCGCCCCTACGAGCAGTACTTC CASSSTSARPYEQYF
few NA TRBJ1-2 TRBV28 TGTGCCAGCAGTTTGTTGTCCGGGAATTATGGCTACACCTTC CASSLLSGNYGYTF
NA TRBD2 TRBJ2-3 TRBV5-1 TGCGCCAGCAGCTTGGGGGCTAGCGGAAGCACAGATACGCAGTATTTT CASSLGASGSTDTQYF
NA NA TRBJ1-5 TRBV19 TGTGCCAGTAGAGGCCGGGGAGGGAGCAATCAGCCCCAGCATTTT CASRGRGGSNQPQHF
few NA TRBJ1-2 TRBV21-1 TGTGCCAGCAGCAAACACCCAACCGGGTTCAATGGCTACACCTTC CASSKHPTGFNGYTF
NA NA TRBJ1-6 TRBV6-6 TGTGCCAGCAGCCCCCAGGGGAATAATTCACCCCTCCACTTT CASSPQGNNSPLHF
NA NA TRBJ2-1 TRBV11-3 TGTGCCAGCAGCTTAGCCTCCAGCTACAATGAGCAGTTCTTC CASSLASSYNEQFF
many NA TRBJ2-1 TRBV7-9 TGTGCCAGCAGCTTAGCGGGAGGCCCCTACAATGAGCAGTTCTTC CASSLAGGPYNEQFF
NA TRBD1 TRBJ2-1 TRBV19 TGTGCCAGTAAGGTGGCAGGGGGCTACAATGAGCAGTTCTTC CASKVAGGYNEQFF
few NA TRBJ2-1 TRBV2 TGTGCCAGCAGCACCGACAGGTCTGAGCAGTTCTTC CASSTDRSEQFF
few NA TRBJ2-7 TRBV5-6 TGTGCCAGCAGCGGAGGTCGACAGGCTGAGCAGTACTTC CASSGGRQAEQYF
NA TRBD1 TRBJ1-5 TRBV5-1 TGCGCCAGCAGCATAGGACAGGGGGATCAGCCCCAGCATTTT CASSIGQGDQPQHF
NA TRBD1 TRBJ2-7 TRBV19 TGTGCCAGTAGTCACCGGGACAGGGTCTACGAGCAGTACTTC CASSHRDRVYEQYF
few TRBD1 TRBJ1-2 TRBV9 TGTGCCAGCAGCGTTACCGGGACAGGGCCCTCTAACTATGGCTACACCTTC CASSVTGTGPSNYGYTF
few NA TRBJ2-2 TRBV5-1 TGCGCCAGCAGATCTGGAGACGCTGGGACCGGGGAGCTGTTTTTT CASRSGDAGTGELFF
few NA TRBJ2-1 TRBV7-2 TGTGCCAGCAGCTTAGTGGAGGGCTCCTACAATGAGCAGTTCTTC CASSLVEGSYNEQFF
few TRBD2 TRBJ2-3 TRBV5-8 TGTGCCAGCAGACGGGCGGGGGGAGATACGCAGTATTTT CASRRAGGDTQYF
few NA TRBJ1-3 TRBV25-1 TGTGCCAGCAGTGAGACAGGAGGAGGAAACACCATATATTTT CASSETGGGNTIYF
few NA TRBJ1-2 TRBV12-5 TGTGCTAGTGGTTTCAGCGGCTATGGCTACACCTTC CASGFSGYGYTF
many NA TRBJ2-5 TRBV29-1 TGCAGCGTTGTTACAGGCCCAGAGACCCAGTACTTC CSVVTGPETQYF
NA TRBD2 TRBJ2-5 TRBV2 TGTGCCAGCAGTGTGGTGGGAGGGGAGGGGGAGACCCAGTACTTC CASSVVGGEGETQYF
few NA TRBJ2-1 TRBV14 TGTGCCAGCAGCCATGTAACAGGAACTACCTACAATGAGCAGTTCTTC CASSHVTGTTYNEQFF
few TRBD2 TRBJ2-3 TRBV11-2 TGTGCCAGCAGCGCGGCCGGGACTAGCGGGACGGATACGCAGTATTTT CASSAAGTSGTDTQYF
NA NA TRBJ1-2 TRBV4-3 TGCGCCAGCAGCCAAGATGGGGGACAACTCTATGGCTACACCTTC CASSQDGGQLYGYTF
NA TRBD1 TRBJ1-1 TRBV6-6 TGTGCCAGCACCCCGACAGGGCTCGGCACTGAAGCTTTCTTT CASTPTGLGTEAFF
few NA TRBJ2-5 TRBV5-6 TGTGCCAGCAGCTTGGAGACAGTTAAAGAGACCCAGTACTTC CASSLETVKETQYF
NA NA TRBJ2-7 TRBV7-3 TGTGCCAGCAGCCCGAACAGTGCCTACGAGCAGTACTTC CASSPNSAYEQYF
NA TRBD1 TRBJ1-4 TRBV5-1 TGCGCCAGCAGTGCCGGGACAGTTAATGAAAAACTGTTTTTT CASSAGTVNEKLFF
NA TRBD2 TRBJ2-5 TRBV19 TGTGCCACCTCGAGGGCCATCCCTAGCGGGGCCCAACAAGAGACCCAGTACTTC CATSRAIPSGAQQETQYF
NA NA TRBJ1-1 TRBV6-1 TGTGCCAGCAGTGAGGTGACAGTTGAAGCTTTCTTT CASSEVTVEAFF
NA TRBD1 TRBJ2-7 TRBV28 TGTGCCAGCAGTTCCGAGACAGGGAACCCTCCCTACGAGCAGTACTTC CASSSETGNPPYEQYF
NA NA TRBJ2-3 TRBV11-2 TGTGCCAGCAGCTTAGGTTGGCAGGCCACAGATACGCAGTATTTT CASSLGWQATDTQYF
NA TRBD1 TRBJ2-1 TRBV29-1 TGCAGCGTTCTGCCCGGGACAGGGCTTAATGAGCAGTTCTTC CSVLPGTGLNEQFF
NA NA TRBJ2-4 TRBV14 TGTGCCAGCAGCCAGGTCCGGGGGAAAGCCAAAAACATTCAGTACTTC CASSQVRGKAKNIQYF
NA TRBD1 TRBJ1-4 TRBV28 TGTGCCAGCAGTTTGGGACAGGCTCGGGAAAAACTGTTTTTT CASSLGQAREKLFF
NA NA TRBJ1-1 TRBV25-1 TGTGCCAGCAGGGCAATTATGAACACTGAAGCTTTCTTT CASRAIMNTEAFF
NA TRBD2 TRBJ2-7 TRBV6-5 TGTGCCAGCAGTAAATCCGGGACTAGATACGAGCAGTACTTC CASSKSGTRYEQYF
few NA TRBJ1-1 TRBV6-6 TGTGCCAGCAGTTACCGGGGGGCTGGGGACACTGAAGCTTTCTTT CASSYRGAGDTEAFF
NA NA TRBJ2-5 TRBV4-1 TGCGCCAGCAGCCAAGTCGGAAGGGAGGAGACCCAGTACTTC CASSQVGREETQYF
few TRBD1 TRBJ2-5 TRBV18 TGTGCCAGCTCATCAACAGGGGGCGGAGAGACCCAGTACTTC CASSSTGGGETQYF
few NA TRBJ2-7 TRBV30 TGTGCCTGGAGTGTACAGGGAAACGAGCAGTACTTC CAWSVQGNEQYF
NA TRBD2 TRBJ2-3 TRBV28 TGTGCCAGCAGTGTGCTAGCGGGAGCCCATACGCAGTATTTT CASSVLAGAHTQYF
many NA TRBJ1-5 TRBV7-8 TGTGCCAGCAGTGTGTCCACAGGGAGCAATCAGCCCCAGCATTTT CASSVSTGSNQPQHF
few NA TRBJ2-1 TRBV7-2 TGTGCCAGCAGCCAAGATCGAGACTACAATGAGCAGTTCTTC CASSQDRDYNEQFF
few TRBD1 TRBJ2-3 TRBV7-8 TGTGCCAGCAGCCAACGGACAGGGGAGACGGGAGATACGCAGTATTTT CASSQRTGETGDTQYF
NA NA TRBJ2-2 TRBV28 TGTGCCAGCCACGGGACGAACACCGGGGAGCTGTTTTTT CASHGTNTGELFF
NA NA TRBJ1-2 TRBV7-2 TGTGCCAGCAGGCAGGCTAACGGATATGGCTACACCTTC CASRQANGYGYTF
NA TRBD1 TRBJ1-3 TRBV6-6 TGTGCCAGCAGTGGGACAGACTCTGGAAACACCATATATTTT CASSGTDSGNTIYF
few TRBD1 TRBJ1-1 TRBV7-3 TGTGCCAGCAGCGCGATACAGGGGACTGAAGCTTTCTTT CASSAIQGTEAFF
few NA TRBJ2-5 TRBV15 TGTGCCACCAGCAGGGCCATAGAGAGGCAAGAGACCCAGTACTTC CATSRAIERQETQYF